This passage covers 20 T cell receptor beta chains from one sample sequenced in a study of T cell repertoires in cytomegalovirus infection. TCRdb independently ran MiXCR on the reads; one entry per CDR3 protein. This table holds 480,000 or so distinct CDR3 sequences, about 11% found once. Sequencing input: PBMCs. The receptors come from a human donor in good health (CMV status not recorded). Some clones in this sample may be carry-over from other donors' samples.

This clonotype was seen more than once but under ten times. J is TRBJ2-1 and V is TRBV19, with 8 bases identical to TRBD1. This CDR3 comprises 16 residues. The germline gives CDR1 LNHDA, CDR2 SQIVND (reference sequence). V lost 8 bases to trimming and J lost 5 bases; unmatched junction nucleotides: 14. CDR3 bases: TGTGCCAGTCAAGGCGCGACCGCACAGGGGGACAATGAGCAGTTCTTC. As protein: CASQGATAQGDNEQFF.

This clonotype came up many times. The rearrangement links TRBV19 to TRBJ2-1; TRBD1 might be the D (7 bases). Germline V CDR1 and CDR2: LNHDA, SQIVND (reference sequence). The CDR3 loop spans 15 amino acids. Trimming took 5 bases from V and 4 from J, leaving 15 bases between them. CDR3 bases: TGTGCCAGTAGTGCAAGCAGGGGGGTTTACAATGAGCAGTTCTTC. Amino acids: CASSASRGVYNEQFF. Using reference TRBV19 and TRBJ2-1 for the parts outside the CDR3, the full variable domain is DGGITQSPKYLFRKEGQNVTLSCEQNLNHDAMYWYRQDPGQGLRLIYYSQIVNDFQKGDIAEGYSVSREKKESFPLTVTSAQKNPTAFYLCASSASRGVYNEQFFGPGTRLTVL.

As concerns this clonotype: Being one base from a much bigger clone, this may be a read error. In DNA form, the CDR3 reads TGTGTCAGTACAGCGTCTGGGGCCAACGTCCTGACTTTC. Encoded protein: CVSTASGANVLTF. This chain connects TRBV6-8 to TRBJ2-6, with unresolved D. The germline V gene encodes CDR1 MNHGY and CDR2 SAAAGT. The CDR3 covers 13 residues.

This CDR3 is CAWSVWPDPRGYTF. The CDR3 bases are TGTGCCTGGAGTGTATGGCCAGACCCTCGAGGCTACACCTTC. V is TRBV30 and J is TRBJ1-2; D gene unclear. The CDR3 is 14 residues long. From germline, CDR1 is GTSNPN and CDR2 SVGIG (reference sequence). V was pared by 0 bases and J by 8 bases, with 16 bases between.

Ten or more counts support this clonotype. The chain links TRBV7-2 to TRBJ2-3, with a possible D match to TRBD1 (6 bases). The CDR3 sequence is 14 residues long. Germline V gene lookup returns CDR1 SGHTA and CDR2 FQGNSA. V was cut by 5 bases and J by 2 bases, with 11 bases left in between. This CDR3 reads CASSPRTATDTQYF. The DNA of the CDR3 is TGTGCCAGCAGCCCAAGGACAGCCACAGATACGCAGTATTTT.

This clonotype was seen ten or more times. Here the CDR3 reads CASSSRGGAPDTQYF. In DNA, the CDR3 is TGTGCCAGCAGCTCCCGCGGGGGGGCCCCAGATACGCAGTATTTT. J is TRBJ2-3 and V is TRBV11-2; the match to TRBD2 covers 9 bases. V shed 4 bases, J shed 4 bases, and the junction held 6 bases outside the gene matches. The CDR3 spans 15 residues. Germline V gives CDR1 SGHAT, CDR2 FQNNGV.

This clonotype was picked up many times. The CDR3 DNA reads TGTGCCAGCAGCTTAGGGACTAGCGGGATTACGCAGTATTTT. Its translation is CASSLGTSGITQYF. The chain couples TRBV11-3 to TRBJ2-3; 12 bases are a match to TRBD2. The germline V gene encodes CDR1 SGHNT and CDR2 YENEEA. There are 14 residues in the CDR3. With V trimmed by 1 base and J by 8 bases, 1 base remained unmatched.

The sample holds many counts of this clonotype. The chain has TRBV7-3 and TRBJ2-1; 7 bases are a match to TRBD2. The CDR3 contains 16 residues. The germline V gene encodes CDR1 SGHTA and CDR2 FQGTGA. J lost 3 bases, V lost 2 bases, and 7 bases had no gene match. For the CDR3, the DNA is TGTGCCAGCAGCTTACTAGCGGCTCCTGACTACAATGAGCAGTTCTTC. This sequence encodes CASSLLAAPDYNEQFF.

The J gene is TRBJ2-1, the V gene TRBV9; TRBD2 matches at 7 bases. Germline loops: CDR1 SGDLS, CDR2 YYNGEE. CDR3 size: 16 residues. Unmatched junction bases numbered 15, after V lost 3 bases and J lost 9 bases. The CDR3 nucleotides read TGTGCCAGCAGCGGGAACCGTGGGGGAGGGAGTGCTGAGCAGTTCTTC. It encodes CASSGNRGGGSAEQFF.

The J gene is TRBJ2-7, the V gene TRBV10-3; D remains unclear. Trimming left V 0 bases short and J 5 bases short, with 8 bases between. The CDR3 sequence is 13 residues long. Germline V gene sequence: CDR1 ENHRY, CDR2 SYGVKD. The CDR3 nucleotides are TGTGCCATCAGTGAGTCAGAGCCGAACGAGCAGTACTTC. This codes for CAISESEPNEQYF.

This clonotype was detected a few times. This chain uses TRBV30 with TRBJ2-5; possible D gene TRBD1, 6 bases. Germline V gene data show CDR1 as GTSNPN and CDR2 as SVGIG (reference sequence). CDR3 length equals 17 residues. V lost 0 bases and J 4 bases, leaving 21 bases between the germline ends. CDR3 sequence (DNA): TGTGCCTGGAGTGTAGCTTTCCGGGACACCGATGGAGAGACCCAGTACTTC. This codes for CAWSVAFRDTDGETQYF.

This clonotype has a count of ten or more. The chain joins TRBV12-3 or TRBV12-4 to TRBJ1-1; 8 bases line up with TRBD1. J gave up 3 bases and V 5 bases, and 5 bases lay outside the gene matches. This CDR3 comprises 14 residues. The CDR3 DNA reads TGTGCCAGCAGTCTGGGACAGGTGGACACTGAAGCTTTCTTT. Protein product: CASSLGQVDTEAFF.

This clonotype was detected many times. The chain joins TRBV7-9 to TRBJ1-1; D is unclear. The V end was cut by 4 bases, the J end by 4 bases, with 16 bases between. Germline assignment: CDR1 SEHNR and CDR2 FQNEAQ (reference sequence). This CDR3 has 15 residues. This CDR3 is CASSYVAVMGTEAFF. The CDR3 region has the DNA TGTGCCAGCAGCTACGTCGCCGTCATGGGCACTGAAGCTTTCTTT.

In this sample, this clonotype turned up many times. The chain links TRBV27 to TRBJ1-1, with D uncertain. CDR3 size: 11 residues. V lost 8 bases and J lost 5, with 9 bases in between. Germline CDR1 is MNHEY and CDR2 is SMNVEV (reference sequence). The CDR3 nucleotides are TGTGCCAGCTTCCGACGGACTGAAGCTTTCTTT. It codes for CASFRRTEAFF.

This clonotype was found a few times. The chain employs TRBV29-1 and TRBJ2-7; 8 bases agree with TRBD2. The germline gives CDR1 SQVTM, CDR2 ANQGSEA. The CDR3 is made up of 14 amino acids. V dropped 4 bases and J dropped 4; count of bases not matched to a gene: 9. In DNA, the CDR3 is TGCAGCGTTGGACCCCCGGGAGGGCAATACGAGCAGTACTTC. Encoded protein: CSVGPPGGQYEQYF.

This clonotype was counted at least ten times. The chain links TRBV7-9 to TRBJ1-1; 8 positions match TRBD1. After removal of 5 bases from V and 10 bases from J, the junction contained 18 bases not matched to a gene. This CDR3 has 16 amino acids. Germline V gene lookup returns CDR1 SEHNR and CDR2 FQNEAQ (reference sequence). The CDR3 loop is CASSPEGQEGSMTAFF. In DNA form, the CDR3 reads TGTGCCAGCAGCCCGGAGGGACAGGAGGGATCCATGACAGCTTTCTTT.

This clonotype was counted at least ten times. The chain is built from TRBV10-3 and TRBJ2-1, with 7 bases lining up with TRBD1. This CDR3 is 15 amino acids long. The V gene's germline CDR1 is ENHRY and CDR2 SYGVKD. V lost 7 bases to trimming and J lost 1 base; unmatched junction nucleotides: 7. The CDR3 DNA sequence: TGTGCCATCAAACCTACAGGGGTATCCTACAATGAGCAGTTCTTC. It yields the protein CAIKPTGVSYNEQFF.

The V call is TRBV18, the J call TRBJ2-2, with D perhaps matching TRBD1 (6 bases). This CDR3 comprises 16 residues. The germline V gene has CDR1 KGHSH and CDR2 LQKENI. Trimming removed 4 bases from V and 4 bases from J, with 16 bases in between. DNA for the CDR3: TGTGCCAGCTCACAGCTGACAGGCAAACTCACCGGGGAGCTGTTTTTT. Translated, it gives CASSQLTGKLTGELFF.

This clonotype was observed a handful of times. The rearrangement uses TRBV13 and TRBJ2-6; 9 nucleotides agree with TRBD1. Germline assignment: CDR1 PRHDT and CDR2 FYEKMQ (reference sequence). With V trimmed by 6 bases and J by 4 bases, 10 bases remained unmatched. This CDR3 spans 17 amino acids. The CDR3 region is CASSSPGQGSGANVLTF. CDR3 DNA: TGTGCCAGCAGTTCACCGGGACAGGGTTCCGGGGCCAACGTCCTGACTTTC.

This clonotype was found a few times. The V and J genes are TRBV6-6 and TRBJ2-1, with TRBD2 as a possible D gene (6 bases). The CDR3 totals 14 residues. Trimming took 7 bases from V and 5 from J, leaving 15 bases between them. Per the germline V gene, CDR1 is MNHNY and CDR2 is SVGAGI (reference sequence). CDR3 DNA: TGTGCCAGCACCCGGGCGCGGGGCAACAATGAGCAGTTCTTC. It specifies CASTRARGNNEQFF.